The rows below give T cell receptor beta chains drawn from one sample of a study of cytomegalovirus exposure and HLA in healthy donors. Only in-frame clones appear in the TCRdb table, and some are missing; sequencing was by immunoSEQ multiplex PCR. The table has roughly 220,000 clones, more than 80% seen once. Material: PBMCs. The receptors derive from a man younger than 40 in good health and CMV-seronegative. Each CDR3 is given with its conserved first and last residue. Each record gives: D gene, V gene, J gene, clone size, CDR3 DNA, CDR3 protein. The D gene is left open where the match is weak. Part of the rows lack a size; the others show once, few, many or a class for expanded clones.

-,TRBV21-1,TRBJ1-1,-,TGTGCCAGCAGCAAACGGACCGCGGGACAGGGCACTGAAGCTTTCTTT,CASSKRTAGQGTEAFF
TRBD1,TRBV9,TRBJ1-3,-,TGTGCCAGCAGCCTCCGGGACAGGGGGGACACCATATATTTT,CASSLRDRGDTIYF
-,TRBV6-4,TRBJ1-1,-,TGTGCCATCTCGAACAGGGTCATCACTGAAGCTTTCTTT,CAISNRVITEAFF
-,TRBV12-2,TRBJ2-7,-,TGTGCAAGTCGCTTAGCTGGGACTAGCGGCAAATCCTACGAGCAGTACTTC,CASRLAGTSGKSYEQYF
TRBD1,TRBV15,TRBJ2-3,once,TGTGCCACCAGCAGAACCCGGACAGGGATGGGCACAGATACGCAGTATTTT,CATSRTRTGMGTDTQYF
TRBD1,TRBV4-1,TRBJ2-6,-,TGCGCCAGCAGCCGTAGCGGAGGACAGGGGGGGTCCAGCGTCCTGACTTTC,CASSRSGGQGGSSVLTF
-,TRBV5-1,TRBJ1-1,-,TGCGCCAGCAGTCTCTTCGACTACACTGAAGCTTTCTTT,CASSLFDYTEAFF
-,TRBV5-5,TRBJ1-5,-,TGTGCCAGCAGCCTGGGGCGGGAGGGCTGGGGTAATCAGCCCCAGCATTTT,CASSLGREGWGNQPQHF
-,TRBV7-8,TRBJ1-5,-,TGTGCCAGCAGCCCGACAGAGATCAATCAGCCCCAGCATTTT,CASSPTEINQPQHF
TRBD1,TRBV9,TRBJ1-2,-,TGTGCCAGCAGCGTCGGGACAGGCTATGGCTACACCTTC,CASSVGTGYGYTF
-,TRBV6-5,TRBJ1-1,once,TGTGCCAGCAGTTACTCCCCACAGGTTGACACTGAAGCTTTCTTT,CASSYSPQVDTEAFF
-,TRBV10-3,TRBJ2-7,-,TGTGCCATCATGACAGACAGCGTATACGAGCAGTACTTC,CAIMTDSVYEQYF
-,TRBV6-1,TRBJ2-7,-,TGTGCCAGCAGCTCCCCGAGTGGCGAGCAGTACTTC,CASSSPSGEQYF
TRBD1,TRBV7-9,TRBJ1-1,-,TGTGCCAGCAGCTCCTTCCGACAAGCAGGGGGCGCGGGCACTGAAGCTTTCTTT,CASSSFRQAGGAGTEAFF
TRBD1,TRBV7-9,TRBJ1-5,-,TGTGCCAGCAGCTTAGCGACAGGGGCCCAGCCCCAGCATTTT,CASSLATGAQPQHF
TRBD1,TRBV10-3,TRBJ1-6,-,TGTGCCATCAGGGGACAGGGTTATTCACCCCTCCACTTT,CAIRGQGYSPLHF
-,TRBV7-8,TRBJ2-3,-,TGTGCCAGCAGCTTAGTAGGTCTGACTTCTAGCACAGATACGCAGTATTTT,CASSLVGLTSSTDTQYF
-,TRBV4-1,TRBJ1-1,-,TGCGCCAGCAGCCCCCAGCGGGGGGGGACTGAAGCTTTCTTT,CASSPQRGGTEAFF
-,TRBV15,TRBJ1-5,-,TGTGCCACCAGCAGACTAGACCAGATTCATGCGAAGAATCAGCCCCAGCATTTT,CATSRLDQIHAKNQPQHF
-,TRBV7-2,TRBJ1-2,-,TGTGCCAGCAGCTTAAGAGGTCGGGGGTCGGGTGGCTACACCTTC,CASSLRGRGSGGYTF
TRBD1,TRBV15,TRBJ1-1,-,TGTGCCACCAGGGATTTGGGACAGGGGAACACTGAAGCTTTCTTT,CATRDLGQGNTEAFF
TRBD1,TRBV5-1,TRBJ1-1,few,TGCGCCAGCAGTTCCAGGGGGCTCACTGAAGCTTTCTTT,CASSSRGLTEAFF
TRBD1,TRBV7-2,TRBJ2-3,few,TGTGCCAGCCTAAGAGGGGGCCGCACAGATACGCAGTATTTT,CASLRGGRTDTQYF
-,TRBV9,TRBJ2-2,-,TGTGCCAGCACCCACGGGGTGGAGCGTTACACCGGGGAGCTGTTTTTT,CASTHGVERYTGELFF
-,TRBV27,TRBJ2-3,once,TGTGCCAGCAGTTTAATATCCCCTCTAGGTCCTCCGCAGTATTTT,CASSLISPLGPPQYF
TRBD1,TRBV6-1,TRBJ1-5,-,TGTGCCAGCAGTCCGGGGCAGGGGGCAAATCAGCCCCAGCATTTT,CASSPGQGANQPQHF
TRBD1,TRBV13,TRBJ1-1,-,TGTGCCAGCAGCTTACTCTGGACAGGGGAAAACACTGAAGCTTTCTTT,CASSLLWTGENTEAFF
TRBD1,TRBV9,TRBJ2-3,-,TGTGCCAGCAGCGGAACCGGGACAGGGGAAGGACGGCAGTATTTT,CASSGTGTGEGRQYF
-,TRBV11-3,TRBJ1-6,-,TGTGCCCGCTGTGGGGGGGGACCTAATTCACCCCTCCACTTT,CARCGGGPNSPLHF
-,TRBV2,TRBJ1-3,-,TGTGCCAGCAGTGGCAGGGCGGCTGGAAACACCATATATTTT,CASSGRAAGNTIYF
-,TRBV29-1,TRBJ2-1,-,TGCAGCGTTGCTGGGGGCACCTACAATGAGCAGTTCTTC,CSVAGGTYNEQFF
-,TRBV6-5,TRBJ2-3,-,TGTGCCAGCAGTTCCCCCGGCGGGTCGACGGGTACGCAGTATTTT,CASSSPGGSTGTQYF
TRBD1,TRBV14,TRBJ1-1,-,TGTGCCAGCAGCCCTTGGACAGGGATGAACACTGAAGCTTTCTTT,CASSPWTGMNTEAFF
TRBD1,TRBV28,TRBJ1-2,-,TGTGCCAGCAGTCCGACAGGGGCCAACTATGGCTACACCTTC,CASSPTGANYGYTF
TRBD1,TRBV5-1,TRBJ2-7,-,TGCGCCAGCAGTTTGAGCGGACAGGGTCGCCCCTACGAGCAGTACTTC,CASSLSGQGRPYEQYF
-,TRBV4-2,TRBJ2-3,-,TGTGCCAGTACACGAGGCGGGGGCGGGACAGATACGCAGTATTTT,CASTRGGGGTDTQYF
TRBD1,TRBV27,TRBJ1-5,-,TGTGCCAGCAGTTTCCCGACAGGGTTCGTTGTTTATAGCAATCAGCCCCAGCATTTT,CASSFPTGFVVYSNQPQHF
TRBD1,TRBV7-9,TRBJ1-5,few,TGTGCCAGCAGCTTGTCGACAGGGAATCAGCCCCAGCATTTT,CASSLSTGNQPQHF
-,TRBV5-1,TRBJ1-3,-,TGCGCCAGCAGCTTGGAAACTCAGGGGTCTGGAAACACCATATATTTT,CASSLETQGSGNTIYF
-,TRBV7-2,TRBJ2-4,-,TGTGCCAGCAGCTTAACGCCCAGGGAAGGTATTGGGAACAAAAACATTCAGTACTTC,CASSLTPREGIGNKNIQYF
TRBD1,TRBV9,TRBJ2-5,-,TGTGCCAGCAGCGAACAACAGGGGGCGAGGGAGACCCAGTACTTC,CASSEQQGARETQYF
-,TRBV19,TRBJ2-7,-,TGTGCCAGTTCGGGGAGGGGGGGCAGTCGCCCCTACGAGCAGTACTTC,CASSGRGGSRPYEQYF
TRBD1,TRBV6-1,TRBJ2-7,once,TGTGCCAGCAGTGAACCGGGACAGGGGACTTACGAGCAGTACTTC,CASSEPGQGTYEQYF
-,TRBV28,TRBJ2-7,-,TGTGCCAGCAGTTATCAGACAGTCACCCTCTCCTACGAGCAGTACTTC,CASSYQTVTLSYEQYF
-,TRBV28,TRBJ1-1,-,TGTGCCAGCAGTACACCGGGAGGAGGTCGTACTGAAGCTTTCTTT,CASSTPGGGRTEAFF
TRBD2,TRBV27,TRBJ2-1,-,TGTGCCAGCGGATTGGCGGGGGGCAATGAGCAGTTCTTC,CASGLAGGNEQFF
TRBD2,TRBV28,TRBJ2-3,-,TGTGCCAGCAGTTCGACTAGCCGGGGGTATAAAGATACGCAGTATTTT,CASSSTSRGYKDTQYF
TRBD1,TRBV4-3,TRBJ1-2,-,TGCGCCAGCAGCCAAGCGGAGTGGCAGGGGGCGCGCGGCTACACCTTC,CASSQAEWQGARGYTF